The source of this TCR beta chain is a study of radiation and T cells in renal cell carcinoma. Deletions cut 2 bases from V and 8 bases from J, with 15 bases between. The CDR3 loop spans 14 amino acids. Per the germline V gene, CDR1 is MDHEN and CDR2 is SYDVKM. This clone was observed a single time. The antigen remains undetermined. Time point reported: blood 4 weeks post-SBRT, at nephrectomy. Treatment indicated: 15 Gy SBRT to primary tumor, nephrectomy 4 weeks later. Notes on the study in general: Top tumor clonotypes rose in blood 2 weeks post-radiation, then contracted.

Clones were sequenced by immunoSEQ multiplex PCR, and TCRdb holds only the in-frame ones, with some missing. The sample has fewer than 80,000 clones, over 65% seen once. The receptor was derived from a woman in her fifties or sixties with renal cell carcinoma. Sequencing used blood, obtained from a patient whose treatment included radiotherapy and nephrectomy. The chain couples TRBV28 to TRBJ1-2; D remains unclear. CDR3 nucleotides: TGTGCCAGCAGTTTAAACAATGCGGCGAAAGGCTACACCTTC. Translation: CASSLNNAAKGYTF.